The entry below gives a single TCR beta chain sequence along with its context. Its antigen is as yet unknown. This sample is drawn from a study of OX40 agonist ivuxolimab in advanced cancers. Turning to the study itself: An agonistic anti-OX40 (CD134) antibody, ivuxolimab, was used to treat the patients. Study-wide results and caveats: Some nonresponders also had low normalized T-cell clonal expansion.

Germline assignment: CDR1 SGHNT and CDR2 YYREEE (reference sequence). The CDR3 covers 14 residues. The germline V and J ends were trimmed by 0 bases and 0 bases, with 7 bases remaining between them. Here immunoSEQ multiplex PCR was the method, and the copy in TCRdb shows in-frame clones only, minus some. The sample consists of roughly 64,000 clones, around 83% of them appearing once. This receptor was obtained from an adult with an advanced solid tumor such as melanoma, head and neck, liver or kidney cancer. Sequencing used CD4+ or CD8+ T cells sorted from blood, obtained in a trial of the OX40 agonist ivuxolimab. The V gene is TRBV5-4, the J gene TRBJ2-7; D is unclear. The CDR3 sequence: CASSLDQSSYEQYF. For the CDR3, the DNA is TGTGCCAGCAGCTTGGACCAAAGCTCCTACGAGCAGTACTTC.